This T cell receptor beta chain was recorded in a study of immune evolution from preneoplasia to lung adenocarcinoma. General study points: T cell clonality was higher in KRAS-mutant than EGFR-mutant or wild-type nodules. Top clone frequencies peaked in normal lung, apparently declining through invasive adenocarcinoma. Normal lung had highest clonality; later lesions appeared denser, more diverse.

V lost 0 bases, J lost 12 bases, and 11 bases lay in between. Germline V CDR1 and CDR2: KGHSH, LQKENI. This CDR3 region has 12 residues. Of note for this clone: Its antigen is unknown.

The table came from immunoSEQ multiplex PCR; TCRdb's copy has only in-frame clones and leaves some out. The table lists 9,500 to 14,000 clones, under 80% of them singletons. The specimen was FFPE minimally invasive lung adenocarcinoma tissue. The chain carries TRBV18 and TRBJ1-1; D unresolved. The source is a person aged 55-85 years with lung adenocarcinoma. The DNA for the CDR3 is TGTGCCAGCTCACCACCCGCTCAGTTCACTTTCTTT. This sequence encodes CASSPPAQFTFF.